These 32 T cell receptor beta chains came from one sample sequenced in a study of glioma-infiltrating T cells after dendritic cell vaccination. Noted time point: after dendritic cell vaccination, including at tumor progression/relapse. The assay was immunoSEQ multiplex PCR, and TCRdb's table has in-frame clones only and misses some. Here the sample spans approximately 50,000 clones, about 89% being singletons. The sample consisted of blood, taken after dendritic cell vaccination. Source of these receptors: a human donor with glioblastoma.

The J gene is TRBJ1-2, the V gene TRBV18, with 12 bases lining up with TRBD1. Germline CDR1 reads KGHSH; CDR2 reads LQKENI. The V gene end was trimmed by 5 bases and the J gene end by 4 bases; junction bases not matched to a gene: 8. The length of the CDR3 is 16 residues. CDR3 loop: CASSGTGGGMSYGYTF. CDR3 DNA sequence: TGTGCCAGCTCAGGGACAGGGGGCGGTATGAGCTATGGCTACACCTTC.

The rearrangement uses TRBV15 and TRBJ2-7, with D possibly matching TRBD1 (5 bases). The V gene lost 0 bases and the J gene lost 0 bases, with 9 bases spanning the gap. The length of the CDR3 is 15 residues. The germline V gene has CDR1 LNHNV and CDR2 YYDKDF (reference sequence). The CDR3 reads CATSRDLTGSYEQYF. In DNA form, the CDR3 reads TGTGCCACCAGCAGAGATTTAACAGGCTCCTACGAGCAGTACTTC. Using reference TRBV15 and TRBJ2-7 for the parts outside the CDR3, the full variable domain is DAMVIQNPRYQVTQFGKPVTLSCSQTLNHNVMYWYQQKSSQAPKLLFHYYDKDFNNEADTPDNFQSRRPNTSFCFLDIRSPGLGDTAMYLCATSRDLTGSYEQYFGPGTRLTVT.

V gene TRBV7-3 combines with J gene TRBJ1-1; 7 bases fit TRBD1. This CDR3 has 13 amino acids. V was clipped by 5 bases and J by 7 bases; unmatched bases: 7. CDR1 is SGHTA and CDR2 is FQGTGA in the germline V gene. The CDR3 here is CASSPRQGGEAFF. CDR3 bases: TGTGCCAGCAGCCCCCGACAGGGAGGTGAAGCTTTCTTT.

The gene calls are TRBV19 and TRBJ2-2, with 7 nucleotides matching TRBD2. Trimming cost V 5 bases and J 5 bases; bases outside gene matches: 8. In germline, CDR1 is LNHDA, CDR2 SQIVND (reference sequence). The CDR3 covers 15 residues. CDR3 protein: CASSRGRAGTGELFF. The CDR3 nucleotides read TGTGCCAGTAGTCGGGGGAGGGCCGGTACCGGGGAGCTGTTTTTT.

V usage is TRBV30 and J usage is TRBJ1-5, with 7 bases fitting TRBD1. Trimming took 1 base from V and 1 from J; bases not matched to a gene: 7. Germline loops: CDR1 GTSNPN, CDR2 SVGIG (reference sequence). This CDR3 comprises 16 residues. Here the CDR3 DNA reads TGTGCCTGGAGTGGTGACAGGGTAAGCAGCAATCAGCCCCAGCATTTT. Its translation: CAWSGDRVSSNQPQHF.

In DNA form, the CDR3 reads TGTGCCTGGAGTCACGCAGGGGGCGGTCAGCCCCAGCATTTT. As protein: CAWSHAGGGQPQHF. This chain connects TRBV30 to TRBJ1-5; TRBD1 matches at 8 bases. V lost 2 bases to trimming and J lost 6 bases; unmatched junction nucleotides: 6. Germline CDR1 reads GTSNPN; CDR2 reads SVGIG (reference sequence). This CDR3 spans 14 amino acids.

The chain has TRBV27 and TRBJ1-2; maybe TRBD1 (6 bases). Trimming removed 2 bases from V and 4 bases from J, with 20 bases in between. The CDR3 runs to 17 residues. CDR1 is MNHEY, CDR2 SMNVEV, per germline (reference sequence). The CDR3 reads CASSLIGSGTSLYGYTF. In DNA form, the CDR3 reads TGTGCCAGCAGTTTAATAGGATCCGGGACAAGTCTCTATGGCTACACCTTC.

The genes are TRBV7-9 and TRBJ2-7; 15 bases are shared with TRBD2. The CDR3 runs 16 residues. After removal of 1 base from V and 3 bases from J, the junction contained 1 base not matched to a gene. Germline V lookup: CDR1 SEHNR, CDR2 FQNEAQ (reference sequence). In DNA, the CDR3 is TGTGCCAGCAGCTTAGGGGGACTAGCGGGAGGCTACGAGCAGTACTTC. Its translation is CASSLGGLAGGYEQYF.

The rearrangement joins TRBV7-9 to TRBJ1-1; D is ambiguous. This CDR3 spans 14 amino acids. With 1 base removed from V and 0 bases from J, the gap between germline ends came to 6 bases. Germline CDR1 and CDR2: SEHNR and FQNEAQ (reference sequence). DNA of the CDR3: TGTGCCAGCAGCTTAGGTCACATGAACACTGAAGCTTTCTTT. Amino acids: CASSLGHMNTEAFF.

The chain joins TRBV7-3 to TRBJ2-2; TRBD1 agrees at 9 bases. Looked up from germline, CDR1 is SGHTA and CDR2 is FQGTGA. The J segment lost 4 bases and the V segment lost 3 bases, leaving 3 bases of the junction unmatched. This CDR3 has 15 amino acids. CDR3 amino acids: CASSLGTGSTGELFF. The CDR3 bases are TGTGCCAGCAGCTTGGGGACAGGGTCCACCGGGGAGCTGTTTTTT.

The CDR3 DNA reads TGTGCCAGCAAAAGTGTCCGGGACTCCGCTAATGAGCAGTTCTTC. This codes for CASKSVRDSANEQFF. This chain connects TRBV2 to TRBJ2-1; weak D call: TRBD2 (6 bases). Trimming took 7 bases from V and 7 from J, leaving 20 bases between them. The germline CDR1 and CDR2 sequences are SNHLY and FYNNEI. The CDR3 is 15 amino acids. The variable domain in full, completed from reference TRBV2 and TRBJ2-1, reads EPEVTQTPSHQVTQMGQEVILRCVPISNHLYFYWYRQILGQKVEFLVSFYNNEISEKSEIFDDQFSVERPDGSNFTLKIRSTKLEDSAMYFCASKSVRDSANEQFFGPGTRLTVL.

The genes are TRBV11-2 and TRBJ2-1; 8 bases align to TRBD1. The length of the CDR3 is 15 residues. The ends lost 5 bases at V and 3 bases at J; junction bases unmatched: 6. The germline V gene has CDR1 SGHAT and CDR2 FQNNGV. The DNA for the CDR3 is TGTGCCAGCAGCGTGGACAGGGAAGGCTACAATGAGCAGTTCTTC. It encodes CASSVDREGYNEQFF.

This chain connects TRBV18 to TRBJ1-1; 7 positions agree with TRBD1. The CDR3 covers 15 residues. V shed 3 bases and J 0 bases; nucleotides not matched to a gene: 4. The germline V gene encodes CDR1 KGHSH and CDR2 LQKENI. The CDR3 protein is CASSPSGQLNTEAFF. In DNA form, the CDR3 reads TGTGCCAGCTCACCCTCGGGACAGTTGAACACTGAAGCTTTCTTT.

This clone was seen just once. The chain couples TRBV5-1 to TRBJ2-5; TRBD1 might be the D (5 bases). The CDR3 consists of 14 residues. The V and J ends lost 1 base and 2 bases respectively, with 9 bases between them. CDR1 SGHRS and CDR2 YFSETQ come from the germline V gene. In DNA, the CDR3 is TGCGCCAGCAGCTTGCAGGGTCGTCAAGAGACCCAGTACTTC. This translates into CASSLQGRQETQYF.

In its sample, this clone was seen once. V gene TRBV27 combines with J gene TRBJ2-7, with 8 nucleotides matching TRBD1. Unmatched junction bases numbered 15, after V lost 5 bases and J lost 6 bases. The germline CDR1 and CDR2 sequences are MNHEY and SMNVEV (reference sequence). The CDR3 is made up of 16 amino acids. DNA of the CDR3: TGTGCCAGCAGTATTACCCCCGGGACAGGATTCGGCGAGCAGTACTTC. It translates to CASSITPGTGFGEQYF.

For the CDR3, the DNA is TGTGCCAGCAGCCACAGGGGGGGGGAGACCCAGTACTTC. This codes for CASSHRGGETQYF. The rearrangement joins TRBV7-2 to TRBJ2-5; D is perhaps TRBD1 (8 bases). With 5 bases removed from V and 5 bases from J, the gap between germline ends came to 12 bases. The CDR3 is 13 amino acids. Germline values: CDR1 SGHTA, CDR2 FQGNSA.

V usage is TRBV5-1 and J usage is TRBJ2-1; 10 bases line up with TRBD2. Germline CDR1 SGHRS, CDR2 YFSETQ. J lost 7 bases, V lost 2 bases, and 6 bases had no gene match. CDR3 length: 15 residues. The CDR3 loop is CASSFTLAGANEQFF. CDR3 in DNA: TGCGCCAGCAGCTTCACGCTAGCGGGAGCTAATGAGCAGTTCTTC.

The chain uses TRBV19 and TRBJ2-1; 7 bases map to TRBD2. Germline V CDR1 and CDR2: LNHDA, SQIVND (reference sequence). With 9 bases clipped from V and 1 base from J, the junction kept 15 bases outside the gene matches. The CDR3 contains 17 residues. The CDR3 loop reads CASNPSLRDYSYNEQFF. Written as DNA, the CDR3 is TGTGCCAGCAATCCCTCCCTCCGGGACTATTCCTACAATGAGCAGTTCTTC. Filled out from reference TRBV19 and TRBJ2-1, the complete variable domain reads DGGITQSPKYLFRKEGQNVTLSCEQNLNHDAMYWYRQDPGQGLRLIYYSQIVNDFQKGDIAEGYSVSREKKESFPLTVTSAQKNPTAFYLCASNPSLRDYSYNEQFFGPGTRLTVL.

This chain links TRBV18 with TRBJ2-1; TRBD2 matches 9 bases. This CDR3 is 15 amino acids long. The trim removed 2 bases at V and 3 bases at J, leaving 2 bases unmatched. CDR1 is KGHSH and CDR2 is LQKENI in the germline V gene. The CDR3 sequence is CASSPVTSGYNEQFF. For the CDR3, the DNA is TGTGCCAGCTCACCAGTGACTAGCGGCTACAATGAGCAGTTCTTC.

The chain employs TRBV9 and TRBJ2-5; TRBD2 matches at 13 bases. The end of the DNA aligns better with TRBJ2-7, so the J call may be wrong. Germline values: CDR1 SGDLS, CDR2 YYNGEE. The CDR3 consists of 17 residues. The CDR3 here is CASSVDGGLAGVYEQYF. The CDR3 DNA reads as TGTGCCAGCAGCGTAGATGGAGGACTAGCGGGAGTATACGAGCAGTACTTC.

The chain recombines TRBV7-9 with TRBJ2-7; 8 bases map to TRBD2. Germline CDR1 SEHNR, CDR2 FQNEAQ (reference sequence). V lost 5 bases to trimming and J lost 0 bases; unmatched junction nucleotides: 6. The CDR3 runs to 15 residues. CDR3 in amino acids: CASSSTSGSSYEQYF. The DNA for the CDR3 is TGTGCCAGCAGCAGCACTAGCGGTTCCTCCTACGAGCAGTACTTC.

The chain carries TRBV28 and TRBJ1-2; D ambiguous. CDR1 is MDHEN and CDR2 is SYDVKM in the germline V gene. Trimming stripped 6 bases from V and 3 bases from J, with 2 bases between. CDR3 length: 10 amino acids. The CDR3 spells CASSDYGYTF. The CDR3, as DNA: TGTGCCAGCAGCGACTATGGCTACACCTTC.

The CDR3, as DNA: TGTGCCAGCAGTGTAGCGCAGGACAGGGGGCTTCAGCCCCAGCATTTT. Its protein is CASSVAQDRGLQPQHF. The gene calls are TRBV6-1 and TRBJ1-5; 11 positions agree with TRBD1. The CDR3 sequence is 16 residues long. Germline CDR1 MNHNS, CDR2 SASEGT. Unmatched junction bases numbered 8, after V lost 4 bases and J lost 6 bases.

The chain recombines TRBV7-9 with TRBJ1-2; tentatively, D is TRBD1 (5 bases). The CDR3 is 15 residues long. The V gene lost 3 bases and the J gene lost 8 bases, with 19 bases spanning the gap. CDR1 and CDR2 from the germline V gene are SEHNR and FQNEAQ (reference sequence). The CDR3, as DNA: TGTGCCAGCAGCTTTTCCGGAGTTGGGGCTGGAGGCTACACCTTC. It yields the protein CASSFSGVGAGGYTF.

The J gene is TRBJ2-3, the V gene TRBV5-1; 9 positions match TRBD2. J gave up 0 bases and V 2 bases, and 4 bases lay outside the gene matches. CDR1 and CDR2 from the germline V gene are SGHRS and YFSETQ. The CDR3 contains 16 residues. CDR3 protein: CASSLPSGVSTDTQYF. DNA of the CDR3: TGCGCCAGCAGCTTACCTAGCGGGGTTAGCACAGATACGCAGTATTTT.

This CDR3 reads CASSYSARYNEQFF. The CDR3 DNA sequence: TGTGCCAGCAGTTACTCGGCTCGCTACAATGAGCAGTTCTTC. This chain links TRBV6-5 with TRBJ2-1; D not resolved. Germline V gene lookup returns CDR1 MNHEY and CDR2 SVGAGI. V dropped 0 bases and J dropped 3 bases, with 6 bases sitting between them. The CDR3 is 14 amino acids.

This clone was recorded a few times. The chain has TRBV9 and TRBJ2-5; a possible D gene is TRBD1 (6 bases). The CDR3 extends over 15 amino acids. The germline V and J ends were trimmed by 4 bases and 1 base, with 14 bases remaining between them. Germline V gives CDR1 SGDLS, CDR2 YYNGEE. CDR3 loop: CASSYQGNLQETQYF. CDR3 bases: TGTGCCAGCAGCTACCAGGGGAACCTCCAAGAGACCCAGTACTTC.

This rearrangement joins TRBV7-6 to TRBJ2-5; 7 bases align to TRBD2. Looked up from germline, CDR1 is SGHVS and CDR2 is FNYEAQ. V was pared by 6 bases and J by 7 bases, with 11 bases of the junction left unmatched. The CDR3 is 14 residues long. CDR3 sequence: CASSSGGSRVTQYF. The CDR3 DNA reads as TGTGCCAGCAGTTCAGGCGGGAGTCGGGTGACCCAGTACTTC.

V usage is TRBV18 and J usage is TRBJ1-2, with a weak D call TRBD1 (6 bases). Germline CDR1 and CDR2: KGHSH and LQKENI. V was pared by 6 bases and J by 3 bases, with 11 bases between. This CDR3 comprises 13 residues. The CDR3 nucleotides read TGTGCCAGCTCCCCGGGACAAGACTATGGCTACACCTTC. Amino acids: CASSPGQDYGYTF.

The chain combines TRBV28 with TRBJ1-2, with D unresolved. The germline CDR1 and CDR2 sequences are MDHEN and SYDVKM. Trimming left V 6 bases short and J 4 bases short, with 18 bases between. This CDR3 comprises 15 residues. This chain's CDR3 is CASSATPGLSYGYTF. The CDR3 DNA sequence: TGTGCCAGCAGCGCGACGCCAGGTCTGTCCTATGGCTACACCTTC.

The chain's CDR3 is CASSGRAGDTQYF. CDR3 bases: TGTGCCAGCAGCGGGAGGGCCGGAGATACGCAGTATTTT. The V call is TRBV9, the J call TRBJ2-3; D is possibly TRBD2 (6 bases). The CDR3 length is 13 residues. V lost 3 bases, J lost 5 bases, and 10 bases lay in between. Germline CDR1 and CDR2: SGDLS and YYNGEE.

This clone is a singleton in its sample. This rearrangement joins TRBV9 to TRBJ1-2; D not certain. The germline CDR1 and CDR2 sequences are SGDLS and YYNGEE. The CDR3 runs 14 residues. Trimming removed 0 bases from V and 8 bases from J, with 14 bases in between. CDR3 sequence (DNA): TGTGCCAGCAGCGTAGCCGGGGATTCGTGGGGCTACACCTTC. Translation: CASSVAGDSWGYTF.